This T cell receptor beta chain was retrieved from a study of cytomegalovirus exposure and HLA in healthy donors. The PCR used 60 Vbeta and 13 Jbeta primers. Repertoires were generated with immunoSEQ multiplex PCR, while TCRdb's copy carries only in-frame clones and drops some. The sample consists of a few hundred thousand clones, around 89% of them appearing once. This clone was detected once. With 6 bases clipped from V and 4 bases from J, the junction kept 8 bases outside the gene matches. Germline V CDR1 and CDR2: MNHNS, SASEGT. The CDR3 is made up of 14 amino acids. The sample comprised PBMCs. The sequence derives from a woman between 18 and 29 years old in good health and CMV-seronegative. The V gene is TRBV6-1, the J gene TRBJ2-7; the match to TRBD1 covers 8 bases. The CDR3 DNA sequence: TGTGCCAGCAGGATCCGGGACAGGTTTTACGAGCAGTACTTC. Amino acid sequence: CASRIRDRFYEQYF.